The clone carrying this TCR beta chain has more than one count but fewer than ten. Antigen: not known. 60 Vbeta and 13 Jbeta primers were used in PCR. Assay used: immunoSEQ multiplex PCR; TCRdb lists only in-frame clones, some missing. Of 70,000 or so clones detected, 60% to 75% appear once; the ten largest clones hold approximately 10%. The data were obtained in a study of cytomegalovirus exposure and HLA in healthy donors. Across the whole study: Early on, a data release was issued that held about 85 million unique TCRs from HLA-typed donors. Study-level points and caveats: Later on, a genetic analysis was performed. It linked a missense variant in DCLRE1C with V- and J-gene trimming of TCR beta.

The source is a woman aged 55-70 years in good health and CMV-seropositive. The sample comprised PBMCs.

DNA for the CDR3: TGTGCCAGCAGCCGAGCCGGGACAGGCTCTGGAAACACCATATATTTT. Amino acids: CASSRAGTGSGNTIYF. This chain uses TRBV16 with TRBJ1-3; 8 nucleotides line up with TRBD1. The V segment lost 4 bases and the J segment 0 bases; nucleotides outside the gene matches: 5. This CDR3 has 16 residues. CDR1 and CDR2 from the germline V gene are KGHSY and FQNENV.